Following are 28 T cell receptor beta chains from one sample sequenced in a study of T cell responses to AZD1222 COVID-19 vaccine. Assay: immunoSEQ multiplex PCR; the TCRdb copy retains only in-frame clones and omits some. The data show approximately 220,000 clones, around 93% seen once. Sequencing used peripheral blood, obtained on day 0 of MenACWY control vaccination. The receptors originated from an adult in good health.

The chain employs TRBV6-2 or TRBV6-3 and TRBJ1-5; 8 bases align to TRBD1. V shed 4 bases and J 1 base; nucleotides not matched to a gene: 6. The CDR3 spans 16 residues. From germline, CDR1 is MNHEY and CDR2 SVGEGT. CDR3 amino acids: CASSSFRTGSNQPQHF. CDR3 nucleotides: TGTGCCAGCAGTTCCTTCCGGACAGGGAGCAATCAGCCCCAGCATTTT.

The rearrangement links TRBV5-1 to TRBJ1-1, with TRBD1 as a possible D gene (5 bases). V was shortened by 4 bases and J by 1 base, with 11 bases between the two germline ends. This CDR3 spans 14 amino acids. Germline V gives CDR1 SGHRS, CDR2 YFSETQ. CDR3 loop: CASSPLQGNTEAFF. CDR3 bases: TGCGCCAGCAGCCCCCTCCAGGGGAACACTGAAGCTTTCTTT.

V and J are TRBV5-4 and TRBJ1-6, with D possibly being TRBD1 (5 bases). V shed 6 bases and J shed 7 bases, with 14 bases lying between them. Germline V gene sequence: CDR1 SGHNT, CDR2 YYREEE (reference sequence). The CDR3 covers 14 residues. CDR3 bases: TGTGCCAGCACCACGCAGGGCGGGAATTCACCCCTCCACTTT. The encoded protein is CASTTQGGNSPLHF.

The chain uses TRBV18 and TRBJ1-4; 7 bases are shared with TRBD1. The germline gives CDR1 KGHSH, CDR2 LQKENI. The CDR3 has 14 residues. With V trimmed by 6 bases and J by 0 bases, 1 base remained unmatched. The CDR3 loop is CASSRGATNEKLFF. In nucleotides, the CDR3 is TGTGCCAGCTCCAGGGGGGCAACTAATGAAAAACTGTTTTTT.

CDR3 DNA: TGTGCCAGCAGTTACGTTGAGGGGTCGGGTTCACCCCTCCACTTT. Translated, it gives CASSYVEGSGSPLHF. The chain has TRBV6-2 or TRBV6-3 and TRBJ1-6, with D possibly TRBD1 on 5 matching bases. Trimming pared 2 bases from V and 9 bases from J, leaving 14 bases between. The CDR3 covers 15 residues. CDR1 and CDR2 (germline): MNHEY, SVGEGT.

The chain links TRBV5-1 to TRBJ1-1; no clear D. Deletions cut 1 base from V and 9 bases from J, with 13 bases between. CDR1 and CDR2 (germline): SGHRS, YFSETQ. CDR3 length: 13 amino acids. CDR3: CASSLSPWQQAFF. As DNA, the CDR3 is TGCGCCAGCAGCTTGAGTCCTTGGCAGCAAGCTTTCTTT. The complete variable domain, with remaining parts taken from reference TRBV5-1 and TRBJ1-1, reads KAGVTQTPRYLIKTRGQQVTLSCSPISGHRSVSWYQQTPGQGLQFLFEYFSETQRNKGNFPGRFSGRQFSNSRSEMNVSTLELGDSALYLCASSLSPWQQAFFGQGTRLTVV.

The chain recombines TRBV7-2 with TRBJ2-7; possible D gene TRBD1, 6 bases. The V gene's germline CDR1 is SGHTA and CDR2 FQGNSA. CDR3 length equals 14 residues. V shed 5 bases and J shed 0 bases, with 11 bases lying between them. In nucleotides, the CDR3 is TGTGCCAGCAGCCCCCAACAGGGCTCCTACGAGCAGTACTTC. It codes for CASSPQQGSYEQYF.

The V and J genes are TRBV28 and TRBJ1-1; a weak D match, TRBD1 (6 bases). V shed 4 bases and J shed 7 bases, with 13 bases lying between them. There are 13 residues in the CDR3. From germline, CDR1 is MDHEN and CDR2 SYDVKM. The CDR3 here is CASSYPGQREAFF. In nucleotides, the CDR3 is TGTGCCAGCAGTTACCCAGGACAGCGTGAAGCTTTCTTT. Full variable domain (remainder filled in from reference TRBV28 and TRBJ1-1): DVKVTQSSRYLVKRTGEKVFLECVQDMDHENMFWYRQDPGLGLRLIYFSYDVKMKEKGDIPEGYSVSREKKERFSLILESASTNQTSMYLCASSYPGQREAFFGQGTRLTVV.

This CDR3 reads CASSLGHRSAGELFF. The CDR3 DNA sequence: TGCGCCAGCAGCTTGGGCCACAGGTCGGCCGGGGAGCTGTTTTTT. The gene calls are TRBV5-1 and TRBJ2-2, with a possible D match to TRBD1 (5 bases). Between the trimmed V and J ends, which lost 0 bases and 6 bases, there was a span of 12 bases. CDR3 length: 15 residues. Germline V gene sequence: CDR1 SGHRS, CDR2 YFSETQ.

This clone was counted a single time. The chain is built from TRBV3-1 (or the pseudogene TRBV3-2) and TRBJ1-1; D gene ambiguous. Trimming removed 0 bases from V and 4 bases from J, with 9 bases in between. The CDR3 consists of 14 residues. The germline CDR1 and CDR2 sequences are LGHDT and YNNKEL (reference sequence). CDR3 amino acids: CASSQDLPGTEAFF. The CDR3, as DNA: TGTGCCAGCAGCCAAGATCTGCCAGGCACTGAAGCTTTCTTT.

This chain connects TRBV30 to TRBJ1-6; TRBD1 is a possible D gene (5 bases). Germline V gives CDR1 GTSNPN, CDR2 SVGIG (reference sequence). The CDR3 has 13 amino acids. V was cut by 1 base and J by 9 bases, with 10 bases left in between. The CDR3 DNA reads TGTGCCTGGAGTGGCGGGGGAGGTTCACCCCTCCACTTT. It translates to CAWSGGGGSPLHF.

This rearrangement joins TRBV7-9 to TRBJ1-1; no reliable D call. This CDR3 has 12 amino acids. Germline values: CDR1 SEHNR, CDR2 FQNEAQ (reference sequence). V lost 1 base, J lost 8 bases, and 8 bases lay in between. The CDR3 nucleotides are TGTGCCAGCAGCTTAGATCTGTGGGAAGCTTTCTTT. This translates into CASSLDLWEAFF. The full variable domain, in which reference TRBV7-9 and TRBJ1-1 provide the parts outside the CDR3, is DTGVSQNPRHKITKRGQNVTFRCDPISEHNRLYWYRQTLGQGPEFLTYFQNEAQLEKSRLLSDRFSAERPKGSFSTLEIQRTEQGDSAMYLCASSLDLWEAFFGQGTRLTVV.

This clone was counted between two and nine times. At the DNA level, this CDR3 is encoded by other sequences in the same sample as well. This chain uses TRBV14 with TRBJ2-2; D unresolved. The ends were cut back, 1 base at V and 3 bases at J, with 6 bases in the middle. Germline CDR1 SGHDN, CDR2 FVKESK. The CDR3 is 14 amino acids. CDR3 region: CASSQGRYTGELFF. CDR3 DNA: TGTGCCAGCAGCCAAGGTCGGTACACCGGGGAGCTGTTTTTT.

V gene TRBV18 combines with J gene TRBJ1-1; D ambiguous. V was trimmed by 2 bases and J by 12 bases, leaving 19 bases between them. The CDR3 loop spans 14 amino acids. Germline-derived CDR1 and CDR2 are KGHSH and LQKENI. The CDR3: CASSPEQSSGPPFF. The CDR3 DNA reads TGTGCCAGCTCACCAGAACAGAGCTCCGGGCCTCCTTTCTTT.

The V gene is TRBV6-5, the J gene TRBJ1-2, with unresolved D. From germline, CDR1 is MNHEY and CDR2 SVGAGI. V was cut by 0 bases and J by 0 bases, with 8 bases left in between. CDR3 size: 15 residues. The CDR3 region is CASSYSGSSNYGYTF. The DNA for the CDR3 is TGTGCCAGCAGTTACTCGGGCAGTTCTAACTATGGCTACACCTTC.

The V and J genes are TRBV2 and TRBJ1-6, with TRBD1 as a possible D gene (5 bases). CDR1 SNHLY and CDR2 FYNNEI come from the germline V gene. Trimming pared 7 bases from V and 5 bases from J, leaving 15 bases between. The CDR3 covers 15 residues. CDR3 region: CASKAVGADNSPLHF. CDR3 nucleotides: TGTGCCAGCAAGGCCGTCGGGGCCGATAATTCACCCCTCCACTTT.

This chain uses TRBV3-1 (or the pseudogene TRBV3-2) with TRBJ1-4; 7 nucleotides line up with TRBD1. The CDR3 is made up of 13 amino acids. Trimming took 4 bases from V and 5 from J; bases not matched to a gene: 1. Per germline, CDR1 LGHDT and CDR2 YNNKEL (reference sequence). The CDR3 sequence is CASSRDRNEKLFF. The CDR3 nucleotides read TGTGCCAGCAGCCGGGACAGAAATGAAAAACTGTTTTTT.

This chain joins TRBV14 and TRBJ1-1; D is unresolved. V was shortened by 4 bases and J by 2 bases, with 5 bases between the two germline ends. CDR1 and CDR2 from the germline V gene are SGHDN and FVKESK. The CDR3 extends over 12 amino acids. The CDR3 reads CASSPYNTEAFF. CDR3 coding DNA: TGTGCCAGCAGCCCATACAACACTGAAGCTTTCTTT.

The CDR3 DNA sequence: TGTGCCAGCAGCCCCACCCGGGGGTCGAGGCGAGGCTACACCTTC. Its translation is CASSPTRGSRRGYTF. The rearrangement uses TRBV7-8 and TRBJ1-2; D possibly corresponds to TRBD1 (5 bases). Trimming shortened V by 5 bases and J by 8 bases, and 21 bases separated the two germline ends. Germline CDR1 reads SGHVS; CDR2 reads FQNEAQ. The length of the CDR3 is 15 residues.

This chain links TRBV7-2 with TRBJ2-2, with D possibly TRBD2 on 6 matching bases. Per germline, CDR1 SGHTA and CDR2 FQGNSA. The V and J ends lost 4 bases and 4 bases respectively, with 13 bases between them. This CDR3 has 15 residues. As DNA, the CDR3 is TGTGCCAGCAGCTGGGCACTAGCCGGCACCGGGGAGCTGTTTTTT. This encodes CASSWALAGTGELFF.

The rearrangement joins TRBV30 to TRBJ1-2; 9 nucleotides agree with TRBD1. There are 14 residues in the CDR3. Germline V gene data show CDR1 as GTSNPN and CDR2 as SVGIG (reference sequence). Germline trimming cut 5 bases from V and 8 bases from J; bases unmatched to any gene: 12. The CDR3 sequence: CAWAPGQGISGYTF. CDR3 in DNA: TGTGCCTGGGCTCCGGGACAGGGCATCAGCGGCTACACCTTC.

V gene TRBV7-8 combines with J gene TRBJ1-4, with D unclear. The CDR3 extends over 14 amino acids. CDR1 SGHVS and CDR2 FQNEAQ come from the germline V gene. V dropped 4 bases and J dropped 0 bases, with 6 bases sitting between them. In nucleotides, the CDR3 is TGTGCCAGCAGCTACGCCGCAACTAATGAAAAACTGTTTTTT. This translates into CASSYAATNEKLFF.

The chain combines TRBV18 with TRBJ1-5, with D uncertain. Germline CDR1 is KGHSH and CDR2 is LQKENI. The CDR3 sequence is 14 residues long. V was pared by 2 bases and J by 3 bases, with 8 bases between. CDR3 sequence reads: CASSPGGINQPQHF. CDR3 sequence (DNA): TGTGCCAGCTCACCAGGAGGGATCAATCAGCCCCAGCATTTT.

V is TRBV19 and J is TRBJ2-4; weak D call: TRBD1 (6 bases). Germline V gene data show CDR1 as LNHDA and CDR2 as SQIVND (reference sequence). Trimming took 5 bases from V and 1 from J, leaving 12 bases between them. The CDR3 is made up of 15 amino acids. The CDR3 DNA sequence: TGTGCCAGTAGTCTACAGGGTACGGCCAAAAACATTCAGTACTTC. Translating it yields CASSLQGTAKNIQYF.

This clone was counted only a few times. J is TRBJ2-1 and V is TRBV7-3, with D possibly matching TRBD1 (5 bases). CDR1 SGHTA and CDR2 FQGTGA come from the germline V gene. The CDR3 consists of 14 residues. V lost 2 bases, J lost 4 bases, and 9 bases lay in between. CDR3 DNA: TGTGCCAGCAGCTTAGAACAGGCGTACAATGAGCAGTTCTTC. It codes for CASSLEQAYNEQFF.

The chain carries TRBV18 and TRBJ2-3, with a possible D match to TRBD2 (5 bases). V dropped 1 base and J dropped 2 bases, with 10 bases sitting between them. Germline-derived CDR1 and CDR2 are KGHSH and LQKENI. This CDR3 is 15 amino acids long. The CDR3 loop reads CASSPQAGFTDTQYF. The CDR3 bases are TGTGCCAGCTCACCACAGGCGGGTTTCACAGATACGCAGTATTTT.

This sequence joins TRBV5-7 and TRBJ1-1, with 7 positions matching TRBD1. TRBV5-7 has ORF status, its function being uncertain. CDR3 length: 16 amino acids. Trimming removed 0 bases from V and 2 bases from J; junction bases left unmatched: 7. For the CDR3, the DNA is TGTGCCAGCAGCTTGGTCAGAGGGGGCTGTAACACTGAAGCTTTCTTT. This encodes CASSLVRGGCNTEAFF.

CDR3 sequence (DNA): TGTGCCAGCAGATATAGGTCACTAGCGACCAATGAGCAGTTCTTC. It yields the protein CASRYRSLATNEQFF. The chain joins TRBV28 to TRBJ2-1; 7 bases agree with TRBD2. Germline CDR1 reads MDHEN; CDR2 reads SYDVKM. The length of the CDR3 is 15 residues. V was pared by 6 bases and J by 6 bases, with 11 bases of the junction left unmatched.